These 24 T cell receptor beta chains came from one sample sequenced in a study of T cells in Graves' hyperthyroidism and ophthalmopathy. Researchers took RNA transcripts and amplified the TCR beta CDR3 regions from them. When the TCR CDR3 underwent first-round RT-PCR, the HTBI primer set was used. A single record per CDR3 protein comes from TCRdb applying MiXCR to the multiplex PCR reads. This sample yields 350,000 or so distinct CDR3 sequences, of which about 20% are seen a single time; less than 65% belongs to the top ten. Sequenced: blood. These receptors all come from a woman between 50 and 59 years old with Graves' hyperthyroidism.

This clonotype was picked up many times. The CDR3 reads CASSVTHGTDTQYF. In DNA, the CDR3 is TGTGCCAGCAGCGTAACCCACGGGACAGATACGCAGTATTTT. The chain carries TRBV9 and TRBJ2-3; D call uncertain. CDR3 length: 14 residues. CDR1 and CDR2 from the germline V gene are SGDLS and YYNGEE. V dropped 1 base and J dropped 3 bases, with 9 bases sitting between them.

The chain is built from TRBV19 and TRBJ1-2; weak D call: TRBD1 (5 bases). V was trimmed by 7 bases and J by 8 bases, leaving 23 bases between them. Per germline, CDR1 LNHDA and CDR2 SQIVND (reference sequence). The CDR3 sequence is 15 residues long. The CDR3 reads CASTPGDLRVYGYTF. The CDR3 DNA follows: TGTGCCAGTACCCCCGGAGACCTCAGGGTTTACGGCTACACCTTC.

This clonotype has ten or more counts. The V gene is TRBV5-1, the J gene TRBJ2-7; D unclear. The germline gives CDR1 SGHRS, CDR2 YFSETQ. Between the trimmed V and J ends, which lost 3 bases and 3 bases, there was a span of 13 bases. The CDR3 is 14 amino acids. CDR3 loop: CASSSEIPHYEQYF. CDR3 DNA sequence: TGCGCCAGCAGCTCGGAGATACCCCACTACGAGCAGTACTTC.

In its sample, this clonotype was seen many times. This chain joins TRBV12-3 or TRBV12-4 and TRBJ2-1; tentatively, D is TRBD2 (5 bases). The CDR3 extends over 16 amino acids. The V end was cut by 7 bases, the J end by 6 bases, with 22 bases between. CDR3 DNA: TGTGCCAGCAATAATGTGGCGGGTCAGCCGATCAATGAGCAGTTCTTC. It encodes CASNNVAGQPINEQFF.

The sample holds a few counts of this clonotype. V usage is TRBV27 and J usage is TRBJ2-7; possibly TRBD2 for D (6 bases). Germline loops: CDR1 MNHEY, CDR2 SMNVEV (reference sequence). The CDR3 spans 15 residues. V was trimmed by 8 bases and J by 1 base, leaving 18 bases between them. The CDR3 reads CASRRGLQGSYEQYF. In DNA form, the CDR3 reads TGTGCCAGCCGCCGGGGACTTCAGGGATCCTACGAGCAGTACTTC.

This clonotype was observed a few times. The rearrangement joins TRBV13 to TRBJ1-4; 7 bases align to TRBD1. The germline V gene has CDR1 PRHDT and CDR2 FYEKMQ (reference sequence). Losses at the gene ends were 5 bases for V and 8 bases for J; bases not matched to a gene: 8. This CDR3 contains 14 residues. The CDR3 DNA sequence: TGTGCCAGCAGCATAAAGGACAGGACCGAAAAACTGTTTTTT. This sequence encodes CASSIKDRTEKLFF.

Relative to its sample, this clonotype is large (0.1 to 1%). The chain links TRBV3-1 to TRBJ1-2; D unclear. The germline V gene has CDR1 LGHDT and CDR2 YNNKEL (reference sequence). V was clipped by 0 bases and J by 8 bases, with 13 bases between them. The CDR3 is made up of 14 amino acids. In DNA, the CDR3 is TGTGCCAGCAGCCAAGAAGGCAACATGAGGGGCTACACCTTC. It is translated as CASSQEGNMRGYTF.

The chain links TRBV6-5 to TRBJ2-2; 10 bases map to TRBD2. Germline CDR1 MNHEY, CDR2 SVGAGI. This CDR3 has 17 amino acids. V lost 0 bases to trimming and J lost 5 bases; unmatched junction nucleotides: 6. The chain's CDR3 is CASSYSSPSGGTGELFF. The CDR3 coding sequence is TGTGCCAGCAGTTACTCGTCGCCTAGCGGGGGAACCGGGGAGCTGTTTTTT.

This chain joins TRBV5-6 and TRBJ1-2; 7 bases map to TRBD1. Germline values: CDR1 SGHDT, CDR2 YYEEEE. V lost 0 bases to trimming and J lost 5 bases; unmatched junction nucleotides: 4. CDR3 length: 14 residues. This CDR3 reads CASSLDSGGYGYTF. CDR3 bases: TGTGCCAGCAGCTTGGATTCAGGGGGGTATGGCTACACCTTC.

This clonotype was found a few times. This chain connects TRBV27 to TRBJ1-6; the D gene is possibly TRBD1 (6 bases). CDR3 size: 15 residues. The V end lost 6 bases, the J end lost 7 bases, and 16 bases lay between the germline ends. The germline V gene has CDR1 MNHEY and CDR2 SMNVEV (reference sequence). CDR3 sequence: CASRSAQGLNSPLHF. Written as DNA, the CDR3 is TGTGCCAGCAGATCCGCTCAGGGGTTGAATTCACCCCTCCACTTT.

In its sample, this clonotype was seen a few times. This chain links TRBV11-1 with TRBJ1-1; D is unresolved. Germline V gene sequence: CDR1 SGHAT, CDR2 FQDESV (reference sequence). V gave up 5 bases and J gave up 3 bases, with 16 bases separating them. This CDR3 region has 15 residues. CDR3 amino acids: CASSQDLGRDTEAFF. For the CDR3, the DNA is TGTGCCAGCAGCCAAGATCTGGGGAGAGACACTGAAGCTTTCTTT.

The chain couples TRBV27 to TRBJ2-7; TRBD1 agrees at 8 bases. CDR1 is MNHEY and CDR2 is SMNVEV in the germline V gene (reference sequence). V lost 6 bases, J lost 5 bases, and 6 bases stayed unmatched. This CDR3 region has 13 residues. The CDR3 DNA reads TGTGCCAGCAGCAGGGGGCCGCCCCACGAGCAGTACTTC. It translates to CASSRGPPHEQYF.

The CDR3 DNA reads as TGTGCCAGTTCAGCGGGGGCCTTTCACAATGAGCAGTTCTTC. Its translation: CASSAGAFHNEQFF. The rearrangement joins TRBV5-6 to TRBJ2-1; 8 bases are a match to TRBD2. This CDR3 contains 14 residues. Germline trimming cut 8 bases from V and 5 bases from J; bases unmatched to any gene: 9. CDR1 and CDR2 from the germline V gene are SGHDT and YYEEEE.

The V and J genes are TRBV6-1 and TRBJ2-7, with 7 bases aligning to TRBD2. The CDR3 sequence is 10 residues long. Per germline, CDR1 MNHNS and CDR2 SASEGT. Unmatched junction bases numbered 3, after V lost 8 bases and J lost 8 bases. The CDR3 reads CASGGVKQYF. CDR3 DNA: TGTGCCAGCGGGGGGGTCAAGCAGTACTTC.

This clonotype was detected a few times. This chain joins TRBV6-2 or TRBV6-3 and TRBJ1-2; D not certain. V was trimmed by 2 bases and J by 7 bases, leaving 2 bases between them. The CDR3 is made up of 10 amino acids. CDR1 is MNHEY and CDR2 is SVGEGT in the germline V gene. The CDR3 coding sequence is TGTGCCAGCAGTTACCCTGGCTACACCTTC. Protein: CASSYPGYTF.

About this clonotype itself: A much larger clone is a single base away; this may be a read error. This CDR3 reads CASSVDSYGYTF. As DNA, the CDR3 is TGTGCCAGCAGTGTTGACAGCTATGGCTACACCTTC. V gene TRBV12-3 or TRBV12-4 combines with J gene TRBJ1-2; D is possibly TRBD1 (5 bases). This CDR3 has 12 residues. Trimming left V 5 bases short and J 4 bases short, with 8 bases between.

This chain joins TRBV5-5 and TRBJ1-2; 10 bases line up with TRBD1. In germline, CDR1 is SGHKS, CDR2 YYEKEE (reference sequence). V lost 4 bases, J lost 6 bases, and 6 bases stayed unmatched. CDR3 size: 14 residues. CDR3 amino acids: CASSVRTGGDGYTF. As DNA, the CDR3 is TGTGCCAGCAGCGTAAGGACAGGGGGAGATGGCTACACCTTC.

V gene TRBV6-1 combines with J gene TRBJ2-2; D may be TRBD2 (6 bases). The germline V gene encodes CDR1 MNHNS and CDR2 SASEGT. The CDR3 runs 14 residues. V was pared by 7 bases and J by 4 bases, with 13 bases between. CDR3 protein: CASTEVGGTGELFF. The CDR3 coding sequence is TGTGCCAGCACTGAGGTGGGAGGCACCGGGGAGCTGTTTTTT.

This clonotype turned up a few times. This chain links TRBV6-5 with TRBJ1-6; TRBD1 matches 9 bases. CDR1 is MNHEY and CDR2 is SVGAGI in the germline V gene. Trimming cost V 0 bases and J 6 bases; bases outside gene matches: 0. This CDR3 has 15 residues. This chain's CDR3 is CASSYSTGGNSPLHF. The CDR3 coding sequence is TGTGCCAGCAGTTACTCGACAGGGGGTAATTCACCCCTCCACTTT.

This clonotype was observed many times. This chain uses TRBV9 with TRBJ2-7, with 11 bases matching TRBD1. The CDR3 contains 14 residues. V was clipped by 3 bases and J by 3 bases; unmatched bases: 2. Germline CDR1 SGDLS, CDR2 YYNGEE. CDR3 coding DNA: TGTGCCAGCAGCGCCGGGACAGGGGGCTACGAGCAGTACTTC. Translating gives CASSAGTGGYEQYF.

This clonotype was seen more than once but under ten times. The CDR3 loop is CSATGSTTLDTQYF. In DNA, the CDR3 is TGCAGTGCTACCGGGTCCACCACTTTAGATACGCAGTATTTT. The genes are TRBV20-1 and TRBJ2-3; D uncertain. The CDR3 contains 14 residues. The germline CDR1 and CDR2 sequences are DFQATT and SNEGSKA (reference sequence). V gave up 4 bases and J gave up 5 bases, with 16 bases separating them.

The sample holds many counts of this clonotype. The chain recombines TRBV2 with TRBJ1-1; D is unclear. Germline V gene data show CDR1 as SNHLY and CDR2 as FYNNEI. CDR3 length: 11 amino acids. Trimming shortened V by 7 bases and J by 8 bases, and 11 bases separated the two germline ends. The CDR3 sequence: CASTRAREAFF. CDR3 coding DNA: TGTGCCAGCACAAGGGCCCGAGAAGCTTTCTTT.

V gene TRBV20-1 combines with J gene TRBJ2-3; tentatively, D is TRBD1 or TRBD2 (7 bases each). V lost 5 bases, J lost 1 base, and 16 bases lay in between. The CDR3 loop spans 15 amino acids. Germline V gene lookup returns CDR1 DFQATT and CDR2 SNEGSKA (reference sequence). CDR3 region: CSAQGGRGGTDTQYF. DNA for the CDR3: TGCAGTGCTCAGGGGGGGCGGGGAGGCACAGATACGCAGTATTTT.

This clonotype turned up a few times. The chain has TRBV6-1 and TRBJ1-6; 7 nucleotides agree with TRBD1. V dropped 8 bases and J dropped 0; count of bases not matched to a gene: 7. This CDR3 comprises 16 residues. The germline V gene has CDR1 MNHNS and CDR2 SASEGT. DNA for the CDR3: TGTGCCAGCGGGGGACAGAAGATCTCCTATAATTCACCCCTCCACTTT. Translated, it gives CASGGQKISYNSPLHF.